In this sample, the clone carrying this T cell receptor beta chain turned up many times. The CDR3 is made up of 15 amino acids. CDR1 and CDR2 (germline): SQVTM, ANQGSEA. V gave up 4 bases and J gave up 4 bases, with 19 bases separating them. The data were obtained in a study of Graves' ophthalmopathy and Graves' hyperthyroidism. RNA served as the template for amplifying TCR beta CDR3 regions. An initial RT-PCR round employing HTBI primers preceded a second-round multiplex PCR. TCRdb redid the calling of the multiplex PCR reads with MiXCR, one entry per CDR3 protein. The table records about 390,000 distinct CDR3 sequences, 17% of them present only once.

Sequenced sample: peripheral blood. V gene TRBV29-1 combines with J gene TRBJ2-5; TRBD2 is a possible D gene (5 bases). This clonotype was obtained from an adult woman with stable Graves' hyperthyroidism. CDR3 bases: TGCAGCGTTGCTCCTCGGGCTAGCTCTACAGAGACCCAGTACTTC. Translated, it gives CSVAPRASSTETQYF.